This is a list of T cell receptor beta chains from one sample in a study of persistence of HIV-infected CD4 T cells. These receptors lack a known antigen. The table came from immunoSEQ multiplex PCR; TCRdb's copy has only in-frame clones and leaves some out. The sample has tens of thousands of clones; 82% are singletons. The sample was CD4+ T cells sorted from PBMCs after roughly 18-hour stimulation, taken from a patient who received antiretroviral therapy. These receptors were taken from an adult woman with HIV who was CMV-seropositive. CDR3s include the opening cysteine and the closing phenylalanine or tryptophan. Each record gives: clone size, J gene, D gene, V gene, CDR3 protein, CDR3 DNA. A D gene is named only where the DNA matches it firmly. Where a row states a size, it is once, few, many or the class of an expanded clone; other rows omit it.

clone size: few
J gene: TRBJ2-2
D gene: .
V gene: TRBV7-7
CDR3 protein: CASSRGASSHTGELFF
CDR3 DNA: TGTGCCAGCAGCAGAGGGGCCTCGTCTCACACCGGGGAGCTGTTTTTT

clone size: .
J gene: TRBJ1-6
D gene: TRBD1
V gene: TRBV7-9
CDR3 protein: CASSLPGQRYFSPLHF
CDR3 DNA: TGTGCCAGCAGCTTACCGGGACAGAGATATTTTTCACCCCTCCACTTT

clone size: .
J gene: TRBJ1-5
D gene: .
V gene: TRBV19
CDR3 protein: CASSPVYSDQPQHF
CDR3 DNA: TGTGCCAGTAGCCCGGTCTATTCAGATCAGCCCCAGCATTTT

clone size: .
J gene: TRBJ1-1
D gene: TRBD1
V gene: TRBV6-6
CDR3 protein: CATQHRGTEAFF
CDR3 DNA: TGTGCCACCCAACACAGGGGCACTGAAGCTTTCTTT

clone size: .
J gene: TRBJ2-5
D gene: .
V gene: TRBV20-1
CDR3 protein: CSAFLMETQYF
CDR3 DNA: TGCAGTGCTTTCTTGATGGAGACCCAGTACTTC

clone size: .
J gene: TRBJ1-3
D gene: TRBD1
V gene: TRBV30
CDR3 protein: CAWRGQWTGNTIYF
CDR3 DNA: TGTGCCTGGAGGGGACAGTGGACTGGAAACACCATATATTTT

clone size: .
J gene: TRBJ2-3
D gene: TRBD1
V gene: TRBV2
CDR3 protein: CASAVGDRRIDTQYF
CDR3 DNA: TGTGCCAGCGCAGTAGGGGACAGACGTATAGATACGCAGTATTTT

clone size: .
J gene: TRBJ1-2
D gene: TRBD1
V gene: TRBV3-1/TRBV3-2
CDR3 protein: CASRQQGGNYGYTF
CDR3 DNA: TGTGCCAGCAGGCAACAGGGGGGGAACTATGGCTACACCTTC

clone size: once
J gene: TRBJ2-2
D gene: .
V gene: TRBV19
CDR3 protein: CASSISGSRGTGELFF
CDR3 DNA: TGTGCCAGTAGTATATCAGGGAGTCGAGGCACCGGGGAGCTGTTTTTT

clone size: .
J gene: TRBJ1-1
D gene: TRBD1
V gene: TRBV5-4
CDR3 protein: CASSLPGQRNTEAFF
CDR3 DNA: TGTGCCAGCAGCTTGCCGGGACAGAGAAACACTGAAGCTTTCTTT

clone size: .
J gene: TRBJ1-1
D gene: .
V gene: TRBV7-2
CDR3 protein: CASSLAGFTANTEAFF
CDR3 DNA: TGTGCCAGCAGCTTAGCCGGGTTTACAGCGAACACTGAAGCTTTCTTT

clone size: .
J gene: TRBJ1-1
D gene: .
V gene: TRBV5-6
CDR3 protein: CASSLWGRNTEAFF
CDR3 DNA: TGTGCCAGCAGCTTGTGGGGGCGAAACACTGAAGCTTTCTTT

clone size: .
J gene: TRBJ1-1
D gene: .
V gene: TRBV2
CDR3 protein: CASSNKPNTEAFF
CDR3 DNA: TGTGCCAGCAGTAACAAGCCGAACACTGAAGCTTTCTTT

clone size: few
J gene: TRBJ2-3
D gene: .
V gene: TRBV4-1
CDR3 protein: CASSLTFGQFGTDTQYF
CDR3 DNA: TGCGCCAGCAGCCTAACTTTTGGACAGTTCGGCACAGATACGCAGTATTTT

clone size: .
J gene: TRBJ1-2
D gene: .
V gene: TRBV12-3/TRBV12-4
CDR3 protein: CASSFGNYGYTF
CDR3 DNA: TGTGCCAGCAGTTTTGGGAACTATGGCTACACCTTC

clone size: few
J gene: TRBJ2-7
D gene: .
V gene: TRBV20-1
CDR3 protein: CSASRQLREQYF
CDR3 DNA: TGCAGTGCTAGTCGGCAGCTACGCGAGCAGTACTTC

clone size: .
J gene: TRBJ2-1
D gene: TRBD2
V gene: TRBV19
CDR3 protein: CASSYTGGGLDEQFF
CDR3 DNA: TGTGCCAGTAGTTACACCGGGGGGGGCCTTGATGAGCAGTTCTTC

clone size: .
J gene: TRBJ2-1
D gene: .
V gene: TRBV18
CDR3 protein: CASSPGTGQFF
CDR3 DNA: TGTGCCAGCTCACCAGGGACCGGGCAGTTCTTC

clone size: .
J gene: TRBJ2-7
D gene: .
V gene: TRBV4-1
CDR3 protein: CASARGDRNYEQYF
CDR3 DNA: TGCGCCTCAGCAAGGGGGGATCGTAACTACGAGCAGTACTTC

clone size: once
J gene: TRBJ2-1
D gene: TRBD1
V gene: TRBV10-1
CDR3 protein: CASGLRQGPHNEQFF
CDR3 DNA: TGCGCCAGCGGACTGAGACAGGGCCCTCATAATGAGCAGTTCTTC

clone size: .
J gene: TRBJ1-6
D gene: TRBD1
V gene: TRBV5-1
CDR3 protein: CASSFDIRVPGQGSSPLHF
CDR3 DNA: TGCGCCAGCAGCTTCGATATAAGAGTCCCGGGACAGGGTAGTTCACCCCTCCACTTT

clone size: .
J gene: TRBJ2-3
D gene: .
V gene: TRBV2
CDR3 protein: CASSIGRTAQDTQYF
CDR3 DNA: TGTGCCAGCAGTATTGGGAGAACAGCTCAAGATACGCAGTATTTT

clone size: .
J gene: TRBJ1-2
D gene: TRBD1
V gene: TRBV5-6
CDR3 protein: CASSLGGQAGYTF
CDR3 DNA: TGTGCCAGCAGCTTGGGGGGACAGGCTGGCTACACCTTC

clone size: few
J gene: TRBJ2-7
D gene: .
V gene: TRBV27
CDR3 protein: CASSLGIDYEQYF
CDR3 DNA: TGTGCCAGCAGTTTAGGGATTGATTACGAGCAGTACTTC

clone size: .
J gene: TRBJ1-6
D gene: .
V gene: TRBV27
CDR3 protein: CASSLSDRVNSPLHF
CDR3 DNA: TGTGCCAGCAGTTTATCGGACAGAGTTAATTCACCCCTCCACTTT

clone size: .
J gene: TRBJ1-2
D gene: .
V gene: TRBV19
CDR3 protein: CASSISKDNYGYTF
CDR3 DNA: TGTGCCAGTAGTATAAGCAAGGACAACTATGGCTACACCTTC

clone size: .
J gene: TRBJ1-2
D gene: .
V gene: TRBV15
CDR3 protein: CATSWNNGQRYGYTF
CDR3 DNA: TGTGCCACCAGCTGGAACAATGGACAGCGCTATGGCTACACCTTC

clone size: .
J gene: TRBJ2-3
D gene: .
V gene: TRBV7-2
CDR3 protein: CASSLVLRVADTQYF
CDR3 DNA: TGTGCCAGCAGCTTAGTGCTCCGGGTGGCAGATACGCAGTATTTT

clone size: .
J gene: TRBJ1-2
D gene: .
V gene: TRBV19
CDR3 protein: CASSMAILESYTF
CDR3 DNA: TGTGCCAGTAGTATGGCTATCTTAGAAAGCTACACCTTC

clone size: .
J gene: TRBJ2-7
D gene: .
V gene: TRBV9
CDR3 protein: CASNTLGGSYEQYF
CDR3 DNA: TGTGCCAGCAATACCCTCGGGGGATCCTACGAGCAGTACTTC

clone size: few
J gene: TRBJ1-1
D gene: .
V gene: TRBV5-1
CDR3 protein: CASSLEGSTEAFF
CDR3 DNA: TGCGCCAGCAGCTTGGAGGGGAGCACTGAAGCTTTCTTT

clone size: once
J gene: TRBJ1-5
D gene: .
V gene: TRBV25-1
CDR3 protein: CASSTPHSNQPQHF
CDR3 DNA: TGTGCCAGCAGTACACCACATAGCAATCAGCCCCAGCATTTT

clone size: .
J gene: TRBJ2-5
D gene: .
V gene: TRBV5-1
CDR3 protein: CASSISGAGETQYF
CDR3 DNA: TGCGCCAGCAGTATCTCAGGGGCGGGTGAGACCCAGTACTTC

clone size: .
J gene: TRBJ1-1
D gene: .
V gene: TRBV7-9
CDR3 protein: CASSLDMNTEAFF
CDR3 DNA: TGTGCCAGCAGTCTGGATATGAACACTGAAGCTTTCTTT

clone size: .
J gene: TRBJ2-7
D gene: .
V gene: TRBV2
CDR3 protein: CASPRLGYEQYF
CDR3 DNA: TGTGCCAGCCCTAGGCTTGGTTACGAGCAGTACTTC

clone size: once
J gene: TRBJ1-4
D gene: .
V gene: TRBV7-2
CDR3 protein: CASSTATNEKLFF
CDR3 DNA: TGTGCCAGCAGCACCGCAACTAATGAAAAACTGTTTTTT

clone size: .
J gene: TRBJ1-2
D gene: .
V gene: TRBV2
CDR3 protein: CASNTQGLLTNYGYTF
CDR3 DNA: TGTGCCAGCAATACACAGGGTCTCTTGACTAACTATGGCTACACCTTC

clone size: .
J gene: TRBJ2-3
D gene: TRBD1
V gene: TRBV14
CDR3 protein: CASGTLTGDKGQYF
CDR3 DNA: TGTGCCAGCGGGACACTAACAGGGGATAAGGGGCAGTATTTT

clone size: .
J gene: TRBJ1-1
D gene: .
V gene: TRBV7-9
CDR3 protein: CASSPLGNQNEAFF
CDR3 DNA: TGTGCCAGCAGCCCGCTGGGGAATCAGAATGAAGCTTTCTTT

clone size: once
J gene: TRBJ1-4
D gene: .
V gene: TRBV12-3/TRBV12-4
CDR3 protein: CASKSEGEKLFF
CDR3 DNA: TGTGCCAGCAAAAGTGAGGGTGAAAAACTGTTTTTT

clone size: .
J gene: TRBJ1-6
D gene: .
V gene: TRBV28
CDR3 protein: CASSLWRGVNNSPLHF
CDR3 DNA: TGTGCCAGCAGTTTGTGGAGGGGCGTTAATAATTCACCCCTCCACTTT

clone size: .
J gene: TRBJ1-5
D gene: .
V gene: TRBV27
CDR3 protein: CASSPFRGDQPQHF
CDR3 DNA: TGTGCCAGCAGTCCCTTTCGGGGGGATCAGCCCCAGCATTTT

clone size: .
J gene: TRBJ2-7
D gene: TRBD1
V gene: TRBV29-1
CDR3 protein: CSVGTALYEQYF
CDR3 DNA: TGCAGCGTCGGGACAGCCCTCTACGAGCAGTACTTC

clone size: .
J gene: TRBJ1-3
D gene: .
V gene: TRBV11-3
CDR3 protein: CASKEFSGNTIYF
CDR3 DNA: TGTGCCAGCAAGGAGTTCTCTGGAAACACCATATATTTT

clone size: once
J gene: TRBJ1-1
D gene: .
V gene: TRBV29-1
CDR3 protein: CSVDVVGIGTEAFF
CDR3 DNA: TGCAGCGTTGATGTAGTGGGCATTGGCACTGAAGCTTTCTTT

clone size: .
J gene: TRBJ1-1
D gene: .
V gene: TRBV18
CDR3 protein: CASSPVGLGTEAFF
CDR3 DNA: TGTGCCAGCTCACCAGTAGGCTTAGGGACTGAAGCTTTCTTT

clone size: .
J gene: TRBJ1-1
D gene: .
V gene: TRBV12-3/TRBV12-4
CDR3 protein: CASRTEVNTEAFF
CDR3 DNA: TGTGCCAGCAGGACGGAAGTGAACACTGAAGCTTTCTTT

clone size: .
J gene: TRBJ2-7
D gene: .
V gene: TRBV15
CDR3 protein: CATSREGGISYEQYF
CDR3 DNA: TGTGCCACCAGCAGAGAAGGCGGCATCTCCTACGAGCAGTACTTC

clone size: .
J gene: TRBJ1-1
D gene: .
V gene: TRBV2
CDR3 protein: CASSVRENTEAFF
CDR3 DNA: TGTGCCAGCAGTGTCAGGGAGAACACTGAAGCTTTCTTT

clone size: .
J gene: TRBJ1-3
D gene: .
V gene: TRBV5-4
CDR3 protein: CASSLGALSGNTIYF
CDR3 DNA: TGTGCCAGCAGCCTGGGGGCCCTCTCTGGAAACACCATATATTTT

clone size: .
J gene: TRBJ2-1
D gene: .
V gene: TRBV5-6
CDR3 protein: CASRRSATWEQFF
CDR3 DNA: TGTGCCAGCAGACGATCCGCTACATGGGAGCAGTTCTTC

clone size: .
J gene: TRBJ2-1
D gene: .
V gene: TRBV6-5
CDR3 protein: CASRGANYNEQFF
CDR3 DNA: TGTGCCAGCCGCGGGGCCAATTACAATGAGCAGTTCTTC

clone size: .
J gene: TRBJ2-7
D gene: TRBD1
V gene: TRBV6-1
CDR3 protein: CASSKVDRTGYLSAYEQYF
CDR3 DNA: TGTGCCAGCAGTAAAGTAGATAGGACAGGGTATTTAAGCGCCTACGAGCAGTACTTC

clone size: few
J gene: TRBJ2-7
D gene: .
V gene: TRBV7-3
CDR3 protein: CASSSSPRTPYEQYF
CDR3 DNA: TGTGCCAGCAGTTCCTCCCCCCGGACCCCCTACGAGCAGTACTTC

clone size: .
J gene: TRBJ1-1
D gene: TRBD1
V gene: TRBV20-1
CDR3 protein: CSAIGQVEAFF
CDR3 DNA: TGCAGTGCCATCGGACAGGTTGAAGCTTTCTTT